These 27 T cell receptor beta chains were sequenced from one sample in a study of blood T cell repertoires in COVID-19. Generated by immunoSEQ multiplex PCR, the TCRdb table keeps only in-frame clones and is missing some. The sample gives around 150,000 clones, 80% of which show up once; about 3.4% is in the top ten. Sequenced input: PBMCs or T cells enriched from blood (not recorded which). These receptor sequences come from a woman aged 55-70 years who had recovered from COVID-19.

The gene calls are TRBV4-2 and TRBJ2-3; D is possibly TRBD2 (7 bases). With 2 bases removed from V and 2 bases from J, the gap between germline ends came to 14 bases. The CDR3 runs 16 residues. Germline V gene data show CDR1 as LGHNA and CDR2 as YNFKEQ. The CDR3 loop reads CASSQLGGGITDTQYF. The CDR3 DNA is TGTGCCAGCAGCCAACTAGGGGGAGGGATCACAGATACGCAGTATTTT.

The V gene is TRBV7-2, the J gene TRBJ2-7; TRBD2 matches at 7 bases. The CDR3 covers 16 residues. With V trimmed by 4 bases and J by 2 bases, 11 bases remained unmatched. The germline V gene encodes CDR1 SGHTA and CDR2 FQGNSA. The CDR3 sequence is CASSSGLAARTYEQYF. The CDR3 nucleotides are TGTGCCAGCAGCTCAGGGCTAGCGGCTAGAACCTACGAGCAGTACTTC.

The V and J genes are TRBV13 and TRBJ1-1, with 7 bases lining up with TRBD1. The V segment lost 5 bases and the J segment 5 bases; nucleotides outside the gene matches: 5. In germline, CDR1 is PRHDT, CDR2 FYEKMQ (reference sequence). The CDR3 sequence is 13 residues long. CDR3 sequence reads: CASSDRVGTEAFF. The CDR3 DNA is TGTGCCAGCAGCGACAGGGTAGGAACTGAAGCTTTCTTT.

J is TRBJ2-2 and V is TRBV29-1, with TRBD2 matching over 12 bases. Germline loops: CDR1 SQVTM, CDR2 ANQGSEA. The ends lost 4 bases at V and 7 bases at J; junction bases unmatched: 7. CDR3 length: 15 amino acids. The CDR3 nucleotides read TGCAGCGTTGGGGCTAGCGGGGGGGCTAACGGGGAGCTGTTTTTT. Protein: CSVGASGGANGELFF.

CDR3 residues: CASSQKNPGTDHSNQPQHF. The CDR3 nucleotides are TGTGCCAGCAGCCAAAAAAACCCCGGGACTGATCATAGCAATCAGCCCCAGCATTTT. The J gene is TRBJ1-5, the V gene TRBV14; weak D call: TRBD1 (5 bases). The germline V gene has CDR1 SGHDN and CDR2 FVKESK. The CDR3 runs to 19 residues. V lost 2 bases to trimming and J lost 0 bases, with 20 bases between them.

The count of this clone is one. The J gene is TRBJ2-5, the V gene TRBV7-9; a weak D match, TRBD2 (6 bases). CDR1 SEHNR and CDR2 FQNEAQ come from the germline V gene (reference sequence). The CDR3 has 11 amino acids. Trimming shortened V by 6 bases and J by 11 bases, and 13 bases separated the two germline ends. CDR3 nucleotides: TGTGCCAGCAGGACGGGGGATCCTCAGTACTTC. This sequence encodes CASRTGDPQYF.

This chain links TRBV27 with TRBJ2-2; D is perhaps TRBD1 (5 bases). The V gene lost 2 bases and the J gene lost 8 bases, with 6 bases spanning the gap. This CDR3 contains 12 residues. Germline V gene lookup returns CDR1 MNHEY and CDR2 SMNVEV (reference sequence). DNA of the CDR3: TGTGCCAGCAGTTTAGCAGGGGGGGAGCTGTTTTTT. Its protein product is CASSLAGGELFF.

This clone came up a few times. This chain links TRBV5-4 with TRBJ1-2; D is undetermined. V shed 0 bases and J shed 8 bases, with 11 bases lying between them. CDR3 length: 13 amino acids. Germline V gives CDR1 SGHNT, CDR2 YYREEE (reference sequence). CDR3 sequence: CASSLDGEAGYTF. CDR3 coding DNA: TGTGCCAGCAGCTTGGACGGGGAAGCGGGCTACACCTTC. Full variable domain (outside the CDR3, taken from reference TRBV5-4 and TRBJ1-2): ETGVTQSPTHLIKTRGQQVTLRCSSQSGHNTVSWYQQALGQGPQFIFQYYREEENGRGNFPPRFSGLQFPNYSSELNVNALELDDSALYLCASSLDGEAGYTFGSGTRLTVV.

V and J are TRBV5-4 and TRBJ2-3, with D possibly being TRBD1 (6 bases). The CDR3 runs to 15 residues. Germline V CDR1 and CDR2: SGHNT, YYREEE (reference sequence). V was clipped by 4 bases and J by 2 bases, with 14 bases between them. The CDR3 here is CASSRLQGNTDTQYF. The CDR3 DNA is TGTGCCAGCAGCCGATTGCAGGGGAACACAGATACGCAGTATTTT.

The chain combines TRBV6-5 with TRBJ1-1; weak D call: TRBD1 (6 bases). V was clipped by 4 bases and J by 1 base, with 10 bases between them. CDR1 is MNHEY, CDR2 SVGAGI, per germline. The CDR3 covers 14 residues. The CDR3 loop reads CASSWGPGNTEAFF. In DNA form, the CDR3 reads TGTGCCAGCAGTTGGGGGCCTGGGAACACTGAAGCTTTCTTT.

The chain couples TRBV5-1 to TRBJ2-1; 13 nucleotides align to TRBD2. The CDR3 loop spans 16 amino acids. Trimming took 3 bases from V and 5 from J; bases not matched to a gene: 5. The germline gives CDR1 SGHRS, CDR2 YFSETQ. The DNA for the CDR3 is TGCGCCAGCAGCTCAAGGACTAGCGGGGGACACAATGAGCAGTTCTTC. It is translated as CASSSRTSGGHNEQFF.

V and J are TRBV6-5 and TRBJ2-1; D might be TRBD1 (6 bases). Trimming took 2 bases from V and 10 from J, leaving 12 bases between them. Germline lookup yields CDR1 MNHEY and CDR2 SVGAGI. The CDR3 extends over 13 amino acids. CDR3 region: CASSYLSGEEQFF. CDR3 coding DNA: TGTGCCAGCAGTTACCTCTCAGGGGAGGAGCAGTTCTTC.

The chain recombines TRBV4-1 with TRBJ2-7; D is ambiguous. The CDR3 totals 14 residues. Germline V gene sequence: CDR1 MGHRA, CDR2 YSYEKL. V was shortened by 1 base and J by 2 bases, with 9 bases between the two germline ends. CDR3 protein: CASSQASRTYEQYF. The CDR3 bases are TGCGCCAGCAGCCAAGCGTCCAGGACCTACGAGCAGTACTTC.

The CDR3 here is CSVERAGGSTEAFF. CDR3 bases: TGCAGCGTTGAGCGGGCAGGGGGAAGCACTGAAGCTTTCTTT. V and J are TRBV29-1 and TRBJ1-1; 7 nucleotides agree with TRBD1. The CDR3 length is 14 residues. Germline V gene data show CDR1 as SQVTM and CDR2 as ANQGSEA. V dropped 3 bases and J dropped 4; count of bases not matched to a gene: 8.

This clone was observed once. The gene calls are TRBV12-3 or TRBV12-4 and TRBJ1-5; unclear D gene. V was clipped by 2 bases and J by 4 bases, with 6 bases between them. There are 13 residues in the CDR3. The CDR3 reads CASSLSHNQPQHF. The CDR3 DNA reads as TGTGCCAGCAGTTTAAGCCATAATCAGCCCCAGCATTTT.

DNA for the CDR3: TGTGCCAGCGGCCTCGACAGGGACGATCAGCCCCAGCATTTT. It specifies CASGLDRDDQPQHF. The gene calls are TRBV2 and TRBJ1-5, with TRBD1 matching over 7 bases. Trimming at V came to 8 bases and at J to 5 bases, leaving 9 bases not matched to a gene. The CDR3 consists of 14 residues. CDR1 and CDR2 from the germline V gene are SNHLY and FYNNEI.

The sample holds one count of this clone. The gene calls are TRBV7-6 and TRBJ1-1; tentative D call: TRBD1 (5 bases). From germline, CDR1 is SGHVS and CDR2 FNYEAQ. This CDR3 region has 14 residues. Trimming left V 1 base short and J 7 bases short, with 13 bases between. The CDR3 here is CASSLVPFQGEAFF. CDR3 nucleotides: TGTGCCAGCAGCTTAGTCCCCTTTCAGGGTGAAGCTTTCTTT. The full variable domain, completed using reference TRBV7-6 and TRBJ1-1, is GAGVSQSPRYKVTKRGQDVALRCDPISGHVSLYWYRQALGQGPEFLTYFNYEAQQDKSGLPNDRFSAERPEGSISTLTIQRTEQRDSAMYRCASSLVPFQGEAFFGQGTRLTVV.

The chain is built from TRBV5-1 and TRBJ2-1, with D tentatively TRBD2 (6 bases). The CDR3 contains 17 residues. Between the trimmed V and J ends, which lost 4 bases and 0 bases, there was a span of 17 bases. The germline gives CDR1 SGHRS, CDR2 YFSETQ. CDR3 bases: TGCGCCAGCAGCCGCGGGACTGCTACAAGCTCCTACAATGAGCAGTTCTTC. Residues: CASSRGTATSSYNEQFF.

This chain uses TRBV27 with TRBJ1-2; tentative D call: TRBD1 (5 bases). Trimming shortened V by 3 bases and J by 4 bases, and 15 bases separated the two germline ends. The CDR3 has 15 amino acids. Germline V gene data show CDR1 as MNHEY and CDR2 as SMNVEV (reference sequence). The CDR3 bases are TGTGCCAGCAGTTTCATCCCTAGGGGCGGCTATGGCTACACCTTC. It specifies CASSFIPRGGYGYTF.

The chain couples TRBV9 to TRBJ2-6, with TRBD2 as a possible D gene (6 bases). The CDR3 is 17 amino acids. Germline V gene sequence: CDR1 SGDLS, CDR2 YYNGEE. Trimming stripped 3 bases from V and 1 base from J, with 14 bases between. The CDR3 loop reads CASSGRDSLSGANVLTF. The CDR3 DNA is TGTGCCAGCAGCGGAAGGGACTCCCTTTCTGGGGCCAACGTCCTGACTTTC.

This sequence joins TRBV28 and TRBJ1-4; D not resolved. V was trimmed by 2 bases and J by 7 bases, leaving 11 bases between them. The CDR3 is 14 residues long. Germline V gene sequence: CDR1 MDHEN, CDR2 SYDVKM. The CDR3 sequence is CASSLVWEGEKLFF. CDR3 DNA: TGTGCCAGCAGTTTAGTCTGGGAGGGTGAAAAACTGTTTTTT.

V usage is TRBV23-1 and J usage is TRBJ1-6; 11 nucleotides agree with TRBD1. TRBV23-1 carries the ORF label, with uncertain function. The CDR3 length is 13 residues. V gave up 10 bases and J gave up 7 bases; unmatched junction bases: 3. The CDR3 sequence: CATGTGGNSPLHF. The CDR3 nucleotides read TGCGCCACAGGGACAGGGGGGAATTCACCCCTCCACTTT.

The DNA for the CDR3 is TGTGCCAGCAGCCCAGGACTAGCGGGGGGTGGCCAAGAGACCCAGTACTTC. It specifies CASSPGLAGGGQETQYF. The rearrangement links TRBV5-6 to TRBJ2-5, with 14 nucleotides matching TRBD2. The germline V gene encodes CDR1 SGHDT and CDR2 YYEEEE. J gave up 1 base and V 4 bases, and 6 bases lay outside the gene matches. This CDR3 contains 17 residues.

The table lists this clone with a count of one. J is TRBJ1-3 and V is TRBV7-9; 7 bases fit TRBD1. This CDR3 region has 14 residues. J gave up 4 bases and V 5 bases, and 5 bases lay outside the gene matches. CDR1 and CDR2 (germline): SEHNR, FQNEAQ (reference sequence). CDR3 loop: CASSLLQGGNTIYF. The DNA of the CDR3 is TGTGCCAGCAGCCTCTTACAGGGGGGAAACACCATATATTTT.

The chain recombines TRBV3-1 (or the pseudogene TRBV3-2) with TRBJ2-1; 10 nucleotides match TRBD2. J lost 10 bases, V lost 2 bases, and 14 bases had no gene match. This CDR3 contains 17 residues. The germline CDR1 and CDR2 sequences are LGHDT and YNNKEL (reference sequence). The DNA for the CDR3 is TGTGCCAGCAGCCAACACCCAGCGGGGGGGCCTGCGCCCGAGCAGTTCTTC. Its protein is CASSQHPAGGPAPEQFF.

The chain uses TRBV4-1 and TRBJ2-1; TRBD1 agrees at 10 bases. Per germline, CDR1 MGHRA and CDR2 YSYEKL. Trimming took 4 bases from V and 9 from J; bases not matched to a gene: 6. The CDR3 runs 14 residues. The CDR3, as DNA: TGCGCCAGCAGCCGGGACAGGGGCCAGGGTGAGCAGTTCTTC. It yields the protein CASSRDRGQGEQFF.

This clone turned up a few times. CDR3 DNA sequence: TGTGCCAGCAGTGCTTCGTACGGGACAGGGAATGAAAAACTGTTTTTT. Its protein is CASSASYGTGNEKLFF. The chain employs TRBV6-1 and TRBJ1-4, with 9 bases lining up with TRBD1. Germline V CDR1 and CDR2: MNHNS, SASEGT. V gave up 4 bases and J gave up 5 bases; unmatched junction bases: 8. This CDR3 contains 16 residues.